Below, 8 T cell receptor beta chains from the same sample are listed, as sequenced in a study of blood T cells in healthy people across ages. Sample-barcoded 5' priming and a J-beta primer mix drove a second PCR of about 6 to 12 cycles. MiXCR was run by TCRdb on the 5' RACE reads, yielding one entry per CDR3 protein. The sample comprises 710,000 or so distinct CDR3 sequences, 22% of which are singletons, and around 21% rests with the top ten. The sample taken for sequencing was blood. The receptors stem from a man in his sixties or seventies in good health.

The V and J genes are TRBV3-1 and TRBJ2-3, with TRBD1 matching 10 bases. V was clipped by 4 bases and J by 3 bases; unmatched bases: 7. This CDR3 region has 16 residues. Germline V gene lookup returns CDR1 LGHDT and CDR2 YNNKEL (reference sequence). CDR3 sequence: CASSRGRTGGTDTQYF. The CDR3 nucleotides read TGTGCCAGCAGCCGCGGCCGGACAGGGGGTACAGATACGCAGTATTTT.

This chain uses TRBV29-1 with TRBJ1-3; D gene unclear. Looked up from germline, CDR1 is SQVTM and CDR2 is ANQGSEA. CDR3 length: 13 amino acids. V shed 4 bases and J shed 0 bases, with 7 bases lying between them. In DNA, the CDR3 is TGCAGCGTTGCGATAAGCTCTGGAAACACCATATATTTT. This codes for CSVAISSGNTIYF.

This clonotype has ten or more counts. The V call is TRBV10-3, the J call TRBJ2-1; D might be TRBD1 (6 bases). CDR1 and CDR2 (germline): ENHRY, SYGVKD. V lost 3 bases, J lost 7 bases, and 16 bases lay in between. The CDR3 length is 15 residues. CDR3 DNA sequence: TGTGCCATCAGTGACACAGGGCTCTCCGTGAATGAGCAGTTCTTC. Protein product: CAISDTGLSVNEQFF.

The V and J genes are TRBV20-1 and TRBJ2-2; D unclear. V dropped 0 bases and J dropped 1 base, with 9 bases sitting between them. The CDR3 covers 15 residues. CDR1 and CDR2 (germline): DFQATT, SNEGSKA (reference sequence). The CDR3 sequence is CSARDGVKNTGELFF. In nucleotides, the CDR3 is TGCAGTGCTAGAGATGGGGTAAAGAACACCGGGGAGCTGTTTTTT.

The J gene is TRBJ1-3, the V gene TRBV10-3; tentative D call: TRBD1 (5 bases). This CDR3 is built from 12 residues. With 3 bases removed from V and 14 bases from J, the gap between germline ends came to 14 bases. Germline values: CDR1 ENHRY, CDR2 SYGVKD. The CDR3 region is CAISDVAGILYF. CDR3 nucleotide sequence: TGTGCCATCAGTGATGTGGCAGGGATTTTATATTTT.

The CDR3 nucleotides are TGTGCCAGCAGCGTGTCCCCAGGGGGATTCAATGAGCAGTTCTTC. This translates into CASSVSPGGFNEQFF. V and J are TRBV9 and TRBJ2-1, with 7 positions matching TRBD1. The CDR3 runs 15 residues. Germline V gene data show CDR1 as SGDLS and CDR2 as YYNGEE. V trimming: 2 bases; J trimming: 6 bases; junction bases outside the gene matches: 8.

This clonotype was detected a few times. The genes are TRBV5-1 and TRBJ1-5, with TRBD1 matching 9 bases. J was trimmed by 7 bases and V by 4 bases; bases with no gene match: 6. The germline V gene has CDR1 SGHRS and CDR2 YFSETQ. This CDR3 comprises 14 residues. CDR3 DNA: TGCGCCAGCAGCCCTACAGGGGGCTACCAGCCCCAGCATTTT. This sequence encodes CASSPTGGYQPQHF. The full variable domain, its missing parts supplied by reference TRBV5-1 and TRBJ1-5, is KAGVTQTPRYLIKTRGQQVTLSCSPISGHRSVSWYQQTPGQGLQFLFEYFSETQRNKGNFPGRFSGRQFSNSRSEMNVSTLELGDSALYLCASSPTGGYQPQHFGDGTRLSIL.

This clonotype occurred a few times. The chain recombines TRBV9 with TRBJ1-2; a weak D match, TRBD1 (5 bases). The CDR3 sequence is 17 residues long. The V and J ends lost 2 bases and 5 bases respectively, with 22 bases between them. Germline assignment: CDR1 SGDLS and CDR2 YYNGEE. The CDR3 loop is CASSVGGTAGRRYGYTF. DNA for the CDR3: TGTGCCAGCAGCGTCGGTGGCACGGCAGGGAGGCGTTATGGCTACACCTTC. Drawing the rest from reference TRBV9 and TRBJ1-2, the complete variable domain is DSGVTQTPKHLITATGQRVTLRCSPRSGDLSVYWYQQSLDQGLQFLIQYYNGEERAKGNILERFSAQQFPDLHSELNLSSLELGDSALYFCASSVGGTAGRRYGYTFGSGTRLTVV.